This is a list of T cell receptor beta chains from one sample in a study of T cell responses to AZD1222 COVID-19 vaccine. Sequencing was performed with immunoSEQ multiplex PCR; in TCRdb, only in-frame clones are kept and a portion is missing. The sample table sets out about 140,000 clones. The specimen was peripheral blood. The receptor source for this set is an adult in good health. Each CDR3 is given without its conserved first and last residue.

v_gene	j_gene	CDR3aa
TRBV4-2	TRBJ2-1	ASSQPQGGNEQF
TRBV4-3	TRBJ1-2	ASSQDHGGYGYT
TRBV3-1/TRBV3-2	TRBJ1-5	ASSEAYHHQPQH
TRBV6-2/TRBV6-3	TRBJ1-5	ASSRQANQPQH
TRBV30	TRBJ1-2	AWSGTGGGGYT
TRBV30	TRBJ1-2	AWSVGAYGYT
TRBV7-2	TRBJ2-3	ASSLSLGDTQY
TRBV28	TRBJ2-1	ASSWGTSGEQF
TRBV11-3	TRBJ2-5	ASSLAGLVETQY
TRBV30	TRBJ2-6	AWSVLAVGSGANVLT
TRBV6-1	TRBJ2-1	ASSEDRGAYNEQF
TRBV15	TRBJ2-2	ATSRVTGTGITGELF
TRBV3-1/TRBV3-2	TRBJ2-3	ASRLAGSTDTQY
TRBV7-9	TRBJ2-1	ASSPKQLAYNEQF
TRBV15	TRBJ1-6	ATSRDPDSTNSPLH
TRBV18	TRBJ2-5	ASSPGLGETQY
TRBV29-1	TRBJ2-7	SVEGGRPYEQY
TRBV28	TRBJ1-2	ASSPPGFGGYT
TRBV6-6	TRBJ1-5	ASSPANQPQH
TRBV5-1	TRBJ1-2	ASRLTTGTEVRGYT
TRBV27	TRBJ2-2	ASSFSGGVAGELF
TRBV4-3	TRBJ1-5	ASSPGGSRNQPQH
TRBV11-3	TRBJ2-1	ASSLEGSNEQF
TRBV24-1	TRBJ2-2	ATSDLGTGRWTGELF
TRBV9	TRBJ2-2	ASSARGQAATGELF
TRBV7-9	TRBJ2-7	ASSPDRYEQY
TRBV15	TRBJ2-7	ATSKSRGRSYEQY
TRBV24-1	TRBJ2-1	ATSDSSLHSYNEQF